Following are 17 T cell receptor beta chains from one sample sequenced in a study of T cell repertoires in aging, cancer and after chemotherapy. Multiplex touch-down PCR with TRB-A/B primers amplified rearranged V-D-J TRB sequences. TCRdb passed the multiplex PCR reads through MiXCR, listing each CDR3 protein once. There are several thousand distinct CDR3 sequences in the sample; 30% occur only once, and 8% lies in the top ten. The template was genomic DNA from peripheral blood, not RNA. Sequencing was carried out using blood. The source of these receptors is a human donor with a blood cancer.

The chain has TRBV7-2 and TRBJ1-2; D is perhaps TRBD1 (5 bases). Germline CDR1 SGHTA, CDR2 FQGNSA. This CDR3 spans 12 amino acids. With 2 bases removed from V and 4 bases from J, the gap between germline ends came to 5 bases. CDR3 protein: CASSLQGYGYTF. CDR3 in DNA: TGTGCCAGCAGCTTACAGGGCTATGGCTACACCTTC.

This clonotype appeared once. Since a much larger clone is just one base distant, this may be a read error. The genes are TRBV6-5 and TRBJ2-7; unclear D gene. CDR3 length: 13 amino acids. CDR1 is MNHEY, CDR2 SVGAGI, per germline. CDR3 nucleotide sequence: TGTACCAGCAGTGACCGGGTCTCCTACGAGCAGTACTTC. Protein sequence: CTSSDRVSYEQYF.

This clonotype was seen only once. V gene TRBV5-6 combines with J gene TRBJ2-7; no clear D gene. This CDR3 spans 16 amino acids. Deletions cut 0 bases from V and 0 bases from J, with 13 bases between. CDR1 and CDR2 (germline): SGHDT, YYEEEE. The CDR3 is CASSLVWRRSSYEQYF. CDR3 nucleotides: TGTGCCAGCAGCTTGGTCTGGAGACGTAGCTCCTACGAGCAGTACTTC.

In this sample, this clonotype turned up a few times. This chain uses TRBV27 with TRBJ2-4; TRBD2 matches at 7 bases. The CDR3 contains 18 residues. The V gene's germline CDR1 is MNHEY and CDR2 SMNVEV (reference sequence). The J segment lost 1 base and the V segment lost 0 bases, leaving 9 bases of the junction unmatched. The CDR3 bases are TGTGCCAGCAGTTTATCCCCCCCAGGGAGGGTGGCCAAAAACATTCAGTACTTC. Translating gives CASSLSPPGRVAKNIQYF.

The rearrangement joins TRBV20-1 to TRBJ2-3; D tentatively reads TRBD1 or TRBD2 (5 bases each). Trimming removed 5 bases at V and 1 base at J, with 13 bases between. The CDR3 runs 14 residues. Germline assignment: CDR1 DFQATT and CDR2 SNEGSKA (reference sequence). The CDR3 is CSAPGTGGTDTQYF. CDR3 bases: TGCAGTGCTCCCGGGACCGGGGGCACAGATACGCAGTATTTT.

The chain employs TRBV10-2 and TRBJ2-7; D is unresolved. Germline assignment: CDR1 WSHSY and CDR2 SAAADI. The ends were cut back, 0 bases at V and 3 bases at J, with 6 bases in the middle. This CDR3 is built from 13 residues. DNA of the CDR3: TGCGCCAGCAGTGAGTCGGGCTTCTACGAGCAGTACTTC. It specifies CASSESGFYEQYF.

The table lists this clonotype with a few counts. V gene TRBV12-3 or TRBV12-4 combines with J gene TRBJ1-5, with a possible D match to TRBD1 (5 bases). V was clipped by 5 bases and J by 0 bases, with 8 bases between them. The CDR3 covers 14 residues. CDR3 amino acids: CASSGTASNQPQHF. The CDR3 coding sequence is TGTGCCAGCAGTGGGACGGCTAGCAATCAGCCCCAGCATTTT.

To note about this clonotype: Its ends do not fully match the called genes, so a read error is possible. V usage is TRBV4-1 and J usage is TRBJ1-2; unclear D gene. The germline V gene encodes CDR1 MGHRA and CDR2 YSYEKL. The CDR3 extends over 14 amino acids. The CDR3 region has the DNA TGTGCCAGCAGCCATCCCGGGAATACCTATGGCTACACCTTC. Translating it yields CASSHPGNTYGYTF.

The chain employs TRBV11-2 and TRBJ1-2; no definite D call. V was cut by 0 bases and J by 3 bases, with 17 bases left in between. The germline V gene has CDR1 SGHAT and CDR2 FQNNGV. The CDR3 has 17 amino acids. The CDR3 reads CASSLDLAPFTDYGYTF. In DNA, the CDR3 is TGTGCCAGCAGCTTAGATCTGGCGCCCTTCACGGACTATGGCTACACCTTC.

This chain links TRBV10-3 with TRBJ1-6; 10 nucleotides line up with TRBD1. Germline loops: CDR1 ENHRY, CDR2 SYGVKD. The junction had 5 bases not matched to a gene; V was cut back by 8 bases and J by 7 bases. CDR3 size: 14 residues. This chain's CDR3 is CAISGGQGNSPLHF. CDR3 coding DNA: TGTGCCATCTCCGGGGGACAGGGGAATTCACCCCTCCACTTT.

The chain employs TRBV5-1 and TRBJ1-2, with a possible D match to TRBD1 (5 bases). Trimming took 4 bases from V and 8 from J, leaving 15 bases between them. This CDR3 is 13 amino acids long. Germline lookup yields CDR1 SGHRS and CDR2 YFSETQ. In DNA, the CDR3 is TGCGCCAGCAGCCTGGGAGGGGCAGGCGGCTACACCTTC. Amino acids: CASSLGGAGGYTF.

Notes on this clonotype: A read error may explain this, as a much larger clone is one base away. The V and J genes are TRBV7-6 and TRBJ2-7, with no clear D. The CDR3 extends over 13 amino acids. The V gene's germline CDR1 is SGHVS and CDR2 FNYEAQ. For the CDR3, the DNA is TGTGCCAGCAGCTTTGGCAGCACCTACGAGAAGTACTTC. Translation gives CASSFGSTYEKYF.

V and J are TRBV18 and TRBJ1-2, with D possibly matching TRBD1 (5 bases). V was clipped by 4 bases and J by 3 bases, with 21 bases between them. The germline CDR1 and CDR2 sequences are KGHSH and LQKENI. This CDR3 comprises 17 residues. The DNA of the CDR3 is TGTGCCAGCTCACAACTACGGGGACGCGACCTCTACTATGGCTACACCTTC. Protein: CASSQLRGRDLYYGYTF. The full variable domain, with the rest looked up from reference TRBV18 and TRBJ1-2, is NAGVMQNPRHLVRRRGQEARLRCSPMKGHSHVYWYRQLPEEGLKFMVYLQKENIIDESGMPKERFSAEFPKEGPSILRIQQVVRGDSAAYFCASSQLRGRDLYYGYTFGSGTRLTVV.

This clonotype is medium-sized within its sample. The V call is TRBV19, the J call TRBJ2-1; D tentatively reads TRBD1 or TRBD2 (5 bases each). The CDR3 extends over 16 amino acids. Germline V lookup: CDR1 LNHDA, CDR2 SQIVND (reference sequence). V lost 2 bases to trimming and J lost 2 bases, with 13 bases between them. As DNA, the CDR3 is TGTGCCAGTAGTATAATAACAGTGGGGGCCTACAATGAGCAGTTCTTC. This translates into CASSIITVGAYNEQFF. The variable domain in full, with the rest retrieved from reference TRBV19 and TRBJ2-1, is DGGITQSPKYLFRKEGQNVTLSCEQNLNHDAMYWYRQDPGQGLRLIYYSQIVNDFQKGDIAEGYSVSREKKESFPLTVTSAQKNPTAFYLCASSIITVGAYNEQFFGPGTRLTVL.

This chain joins TRBV13 and TRBJ2-3, with 8 nucleotides matching TRBD2. The V and J ends lost 5 bases and 3 bases, in that order; junction bases with no gene match: 10. This CDR3 has 16 amino acids. The germline V gene has CDR1 PRHDT and CDR2 FYEKMQ (reference sequence). The DNA for the CDR3 is TGTGCCAGCAGCCCCCGGGTAGCGGGAAATACAGATACGCAGTATTTT. This gives the protein CASSPRVAGNTDTQYF. The whole variable domain, remainder taken from reference TRBV13 and TRBJ2-3, is AAGVIQSPRHLIKEKRETATLKCYPIPRHDTVYWYQQGPGQDPQFLISFYEKMQSDKGSIPDRFSAQQFSDYHSELNMSSLELGDSALYFCASSPRVAGNTDTQYFGPGTRLTVL.

Worth noting for this clonotype: Since a much larger clone is just one base distant, this may be a read error. The chain links TRBV15 to TRBJ1-2; D not resolved. CDR3 length: 14 residues. Per germline, CDR1 LNHNV and CDR2 YYDKDF (reference sequence). CDR3 DNA: TGTGCCAACAGCAGAGGGCAGAGTAACTATGGCTACACCTTC. This sequence encodes CANSRGQSNYGYTF.

In this sample, this clonotype is medium-sized. The rearrangement joins TRBV6-6 to TRBJ2-1, with TRBD2 identical over 9 bases. Germline V CDR1 and CDR2: MNHNY, SVGAGI (reference sequence). The CDR3 is 16 residues long. V shed 6 bases and J 3 bases; nucleotides not matched to a gene: 9. The DNA of the CDR3 is TGTGCCAGCAGCGGAAGCTTAGCGGGAGTCTACAATGAGCAGTTCTTC. Translating gives CASSGSLAGVYNEQFF.